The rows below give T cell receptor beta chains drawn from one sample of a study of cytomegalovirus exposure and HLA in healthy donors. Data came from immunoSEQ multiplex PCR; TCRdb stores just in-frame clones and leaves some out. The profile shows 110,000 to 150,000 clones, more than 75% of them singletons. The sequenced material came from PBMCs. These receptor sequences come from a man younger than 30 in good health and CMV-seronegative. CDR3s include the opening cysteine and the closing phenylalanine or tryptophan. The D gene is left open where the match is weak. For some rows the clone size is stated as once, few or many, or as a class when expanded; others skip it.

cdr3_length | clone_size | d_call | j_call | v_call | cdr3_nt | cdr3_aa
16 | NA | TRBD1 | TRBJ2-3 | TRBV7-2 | TGTGCCAGCAGCTTCCGGACAGGGGGTGGTATGGATACGCAGTATTTT | CASSFRTGGGMDTQYF
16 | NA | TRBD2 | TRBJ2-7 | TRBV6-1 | TGTGCCAGCAGTGACGATGGGAGGATGGGGGGGTACGAGCAGTACTTC | CASSDDGRMGGYEQYF
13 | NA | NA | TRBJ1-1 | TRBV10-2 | TGCGCCACGGCGACAGACCCTACTGGGGAAGCTTTCTTT | CATATDPTGEAFF
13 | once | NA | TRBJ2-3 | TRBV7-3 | TGTGCCAGCAGCTCCCGAGCTGCAGATACGCAGTATTTT | CASSSRAADTQYF
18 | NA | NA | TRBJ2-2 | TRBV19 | TGTGCCAGTAGTACACAAGGACGGGGAGAATACAACACCGGGGAGCTGTTTTTT | CASSTQGRGEYNTGELFF
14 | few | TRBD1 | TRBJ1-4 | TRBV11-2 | TGTGCCAGCAGCCCCGACAGGGTAAATGAAAAACTGTTTTTT | CASSPDRVNEKLFF
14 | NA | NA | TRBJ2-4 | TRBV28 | TGTGCCAGCAGAGAAGGCAGGGTCAAAAACATTCAGTACTTC | CASREGRVKNIQYF
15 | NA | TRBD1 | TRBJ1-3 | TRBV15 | TGTGCCACCAGCGGTGGGACAGGGCGCACAAACACCATATATTTT | CATSGGTGRTNTIYF
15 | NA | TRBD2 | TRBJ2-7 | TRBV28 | TGTGCCAGCAGCTTAGCGGGCGCGGGTCCTTACGAGCAGTACTTC | CASSLAGAGPYEQYF
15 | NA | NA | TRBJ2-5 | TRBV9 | TGTGCCAGCAGCGTAGGTACAGGGACGGCAGAGACCCAGTACTTC | CASSVGTGTAETQYF
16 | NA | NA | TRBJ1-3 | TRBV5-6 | TGTGCCAGCAGCTTGGCCAATTTGGGAGGCGGAAACACCATATATTTT | CASSLANLGGGNTIYF
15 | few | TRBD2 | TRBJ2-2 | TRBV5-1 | TGCGCCAGCAGCCTCGGGACTAGCGGGACCGGGGAGCTGTTTTTT | CASSLGTSGTGELFF
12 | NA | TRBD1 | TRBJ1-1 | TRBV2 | TGTGCCAGCAGACGACAGGGGTTTGAAGCTTTCTTT | CASRRQGFEAFF
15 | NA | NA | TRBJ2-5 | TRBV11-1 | TGTGCCAGCAGCTTAAAAACACAGGTGGGGGAGACCCAGTACTTC | CASSLKTQVGETQYF
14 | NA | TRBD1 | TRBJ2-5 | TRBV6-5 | TGTGCCAGCAGGGGGACAGGACTACAAGAGACCCAGTACTTC | CASRGTGLQETQYF
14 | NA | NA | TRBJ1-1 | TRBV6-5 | TGTGCCAGCAGTTACTCTGAGGGAGTCACTGAAGCTTTCTTT | CASSYSEGVTEAFF